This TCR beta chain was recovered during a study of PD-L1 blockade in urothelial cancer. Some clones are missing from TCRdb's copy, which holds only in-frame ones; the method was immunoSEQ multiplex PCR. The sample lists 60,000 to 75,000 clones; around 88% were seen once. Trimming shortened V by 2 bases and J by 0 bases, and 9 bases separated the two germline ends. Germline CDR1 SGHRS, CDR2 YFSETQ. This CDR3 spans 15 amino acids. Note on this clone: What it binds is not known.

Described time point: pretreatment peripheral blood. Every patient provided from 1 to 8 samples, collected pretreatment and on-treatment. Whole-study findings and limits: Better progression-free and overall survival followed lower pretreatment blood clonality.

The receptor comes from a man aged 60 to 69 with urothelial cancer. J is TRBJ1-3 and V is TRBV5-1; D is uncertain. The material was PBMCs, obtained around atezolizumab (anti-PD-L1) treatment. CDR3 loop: CASSLASASGNTIYF. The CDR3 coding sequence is TGCGCCAGCAGCTTAGCCTCCGCCTCTGGAAACACCATATATTTT.